This T cell receptor beta chain derives from a study of cytomegalovirus exposure and HLA in healthy donors listed by TCRdb under 2017. With respect to the entire study: According to an earlier analysis of 450 to 650 of the donors, about 179 million T cells yielded 117 million unique TCR beta sequences and 276 Gb of sequence data. Around 330 gigabases of sequencing data and approximately 92 million unique TCR sequences made up an early release that covered several hundred HLA-typed donors. Of the roughly 420 genotyped donors, 75% to 85% were placed in the genetic ancestry cluster associated with self-reported Caucasian donors. The study aimed to test whether signatures of past pathogen exposure could be identified by cataloging public T cell receptors. The study used immunosequencing to profile the T cell repertoires of approximately 690 subjects and linked those repertoires to cytomegalovirus serostatus. A separate validation cohort of 100 to 150 different subjects was used in addition to the approximately 700-subject first cohort. The study combined high-throughput TCR immunosequencing, statistical association of individual TCRs with disease status, and machine learning to predict cytomegalovirus infection status. A later analysis re-analyzed previously published TCR beta repertoires from about 730 donors and added high-resolution HLA genotyping to study TCR occurrence patterns. Rather than drawing on any new phenotypic data, the later analysis identified candidate immune exposures from TCR beta sequences and the way those sequences occurred across donors. An earlier analysis of 500 to 750 of the donors applied high-throughput TCR beta sequencing to assess whether each TCR beta V gene segment acted as functional or pseudogenic. Alongside the repertoire data, information on donor age, sex, ethnicity and CMV serostatus was compiled. Genome-wide SNP genotypes for about 65% of the 666 donors were used in a later genetic analysis, which treated that subset as a discovery cohort. Every discovery cohort repertoire had been produced on one sequencing platform. HLA typing covered class I and class II loci at four-digit resolution. Typing coverage differed by locus: A, B, C, DRB1 and DQB1 were typed in roughly 620-640 donors, DQA1 in 500 to 550, DPA1 in some 610, and DPB1 in about 450. Because of strong linkage in the cohort, five DR-DQ haplotypes were treated as single units for association and clustering. Across approximately 420 genotyped donors of the cohort, an average of roughly 230,000 unique TCR beta nucleotide sequences per donor were sequenced, and approximately 19% of those sequences were non-productive.

This clone was detected only a few times. Its antigen is still unknown. It has no much larger one-base neighbor in the sample; base qualities were not kept. Study-level results and caveats: It was suggested by the authors that the approach could potentially be generalized to other disease states and immunological phenotypes. In the study, approximately 160 TCR beta chains were listed as associated with cytomegalovirus. The cohort was sequenced for TCR beta chains only, and without alpha or paired-chain data the features that could be detected were limited. At a false discovery rate of 0.05, a later analysis linked under 20,000 TCR beta sequences to specific HLA alleles. In a later analysis, most CMV-associated TCR beta chains were found to appear HLA-restricted, with HLA associations seemingly driven largely by CMV exposure. Some 15 rarely observed V segments, including chromosome 9 orphons, were excluded from the earlier analysis of some 590 of the donors because counts were too low. In a later analysis, HLA-associated TCR beta chains showed more clonal expansion and lower generation probabilities than non-associated chains that were equally common. The classifier was reported to diagnose cytomegalovirus status with high specificity and sensitivity in both the original cohort and the validation cohort. Broadly in line with IMGT annotations, most TCR beta V segments showed up in productive rearrangements about 87% or about 30% of the time in an earlier analysis of about 500 of the donors. Correlated functional status among segregating V segments might be attributable to linkage disequilibrium, but an unknown experimental factor could not be ruled out. In a later analysis, TCR association rates were found to vary across HLA loci, with the most associated TCRs seen for DRB1 alleles and the fewest for HLA-C alleles. Compared with the roughly 600-donor mean, donors in an Asian-associated ancestry cluster had fewer N-insertions in productive TCRs, according to a later genetic analysis. In vitro tests confirmed that a few of the cytomegalovirus-associated TCR beta chains recognize cytomegalovirus antigens. A cluster of highly shared sequence variants was judged likely to be a technical artifact of the sequencing pipeline. When HLA alleles, especially DR and DQ, strongly co-occurred, attributing TCR associations to individual alleles was difficult. According to a later analysis, parvovirus B19, influenza, CMV and Epstein-Barr virus appeared linked to several top co-occurrence clusters. Immune exposure information for the cohort was limited to CMV serostatus. A further reported finding was that TCR beta sequences accurately predicted the HLA-A and HLA-B alleles for most subjects in the first cohort. Sequencing depth was assumed to be roughly uniform across donors in the presence/absence analyses, though that assumption may not hold. Most TCR sequences were seen in very few donors, while some public TCRs were found in many individuals. Because some donors lacked HLA typing at each locus, the association tests relied only on the typed subset. A later genetic analysis associated a missense DCLRE1C variant with V-gene and J-gene trimming of TCR beta chains, and an independent cohort replicated the association.

The cohort consisted of 666 healthy bone marrow donors. At the time of sampling, all cohort members were nominally healthy, though unrecorded immune exposures were likely present. The donor was CMV seronegative and belonged to the group of under 400 seronegative cohort members. A peripheral blood sample was collected from each donor, and TCR beta sequencing was performed on peripheral blood mononuclear cells. The Qiagen DNeasy Blood Extraction Kit was used to extract genomic DNA from the blood cell samples. Receptor libraries were prepared by the immunoSEQ multiplex PCR assay. A mixture of 60 forward primers for TCR Vbeta segments and 13 reverse primers for TCR Jbeta segments was used in the multiplex PCR. The CDR3 region of rearranged TCR beta genes was amplified from genomic DNA with a multiplex PCR assay. The Illumina HiSeq System was used to sequence the amplified TCR beta libraries as 87-base-pair reads. Concerning the study's data processing: A later analysis tallied 75 million to 85 million unique TCR beta chains across the 550 to 850 repertoires, and some 10 million of those chains were shared by two or more donors. Raw reads were error-corrected and collapsed into unique sequences with a nearest-neighbor algorithm that merged closely related sequences to remove PCR and sequencing errors. CDR3 sequences were aligned to IMGT reference sequences to assign V, D and J gene segments. For a sequence to be retained, at least a six-nucleotide match to both a V gene segment and a J gene segment was required. Rearrangements were called productive when the CDR3 lacked stop codons and stayed in frame with V and J; all others were non-productive. CDR3 was defined according to IMGT convention as the region running from the second conserved V-encoded cysteine to the conserved J-encoded phenylalanine. Sequences without an unambiguous match to a single V gene segment were excluded from the earlier analysis of about 600 of the donors. In an earlier analysis of roughly 600 of the donors, a V segment was called functional when productive rearrangements were above 56.7%, and segregating when the standard deviation between donors exceeded 5%. To diagnose cytomegalovirus status from the catalog of TCR beta chain sequences, a statistical classification framework was built. V and J gene assignment, in a later analysis, came from comparing TCR nucleotide sequences with IMGT/GENE-DB human TR gene sequences. The TCRdist pipeline was used in a later analysis to assign CDR3 sequences and most-parsimonious VDJ recombination scenarios. In a later analysis, every TCR beta chain was defined by the combination of its CDR3 amino acid sequence and its V-gene family, and reads without a unique V-gene family were dropped. As a way to deal with suspected cross-contamination and a sequencing artifact, a later analysis dropped 592 nucleotide sequences that were highly shared and had low generation probability. For each public chain, a later analysis derived a clonal expansion index from normalized ranks of inferred template counts within each repertoire. In a later analysis, generation probabilities were computed using a VDJ recombination model fitted to out-of-frame rearrangements, and the results were checked against IGoR. A later analysis scored TCR-TCR, TCR-HLA and TCR-CMV co-occurrence with hypergeometric tests, applying a repertoire-size bias correction to TCR pairs. A later analysis estimated false discovery rates by permuting HLA or CMV assignments 20 times. In a later analysis, co-occurring TCRs were grouped using DBSCAN, with TCRdist sequence similarity added in when clustering inside HLA-allele-positive subsets. For co-occurrence clustering, repertoires with fewer than 30,000 or more than 120,000 public chains were excluded, along with five or six repertoires with anomalous nucleotide sharing. TCRdb mirrors the immuneACCESS table, restricted to in-frame sequences. Some clones are absent from its copies; in checked studies, under half trace to an unresolved V gene, and the reason for the others is unknown. V, J and clone size derive from that table, while D and trimming were established from the DNA sequence. The sample table records approximately 200,000 clones; approximately 84% of these occur just once. 0.25% to 0.3% of the sample is in the top ten clones.

The receptor's source is a boy younger than 18 in good health and CMV-seronegative. The material sequenced was PBMCs.

The nucleotide sequence is given as TGCAGCGTTGAAGAGGGGAGCGGGGCATACAATGAGCAGTTCTTC. The resulting protein is CSVEEGSGAYNEQFF. Rearrangement joined TRBV29-1 to TRBJ2-1, and 7 bases in between align with TRBD2. V is cut back by 0 bases and J by 4 bases, with 6 bases in the junction unmatched. The CDR3 spans 15 residues, from the cysteine through the phenylalanine. The DNA shown is the 45-base CDR3, in frame from base 1. The germline V gene gives CDR1 as SQVTM and CDR2 as ANQGSEA.